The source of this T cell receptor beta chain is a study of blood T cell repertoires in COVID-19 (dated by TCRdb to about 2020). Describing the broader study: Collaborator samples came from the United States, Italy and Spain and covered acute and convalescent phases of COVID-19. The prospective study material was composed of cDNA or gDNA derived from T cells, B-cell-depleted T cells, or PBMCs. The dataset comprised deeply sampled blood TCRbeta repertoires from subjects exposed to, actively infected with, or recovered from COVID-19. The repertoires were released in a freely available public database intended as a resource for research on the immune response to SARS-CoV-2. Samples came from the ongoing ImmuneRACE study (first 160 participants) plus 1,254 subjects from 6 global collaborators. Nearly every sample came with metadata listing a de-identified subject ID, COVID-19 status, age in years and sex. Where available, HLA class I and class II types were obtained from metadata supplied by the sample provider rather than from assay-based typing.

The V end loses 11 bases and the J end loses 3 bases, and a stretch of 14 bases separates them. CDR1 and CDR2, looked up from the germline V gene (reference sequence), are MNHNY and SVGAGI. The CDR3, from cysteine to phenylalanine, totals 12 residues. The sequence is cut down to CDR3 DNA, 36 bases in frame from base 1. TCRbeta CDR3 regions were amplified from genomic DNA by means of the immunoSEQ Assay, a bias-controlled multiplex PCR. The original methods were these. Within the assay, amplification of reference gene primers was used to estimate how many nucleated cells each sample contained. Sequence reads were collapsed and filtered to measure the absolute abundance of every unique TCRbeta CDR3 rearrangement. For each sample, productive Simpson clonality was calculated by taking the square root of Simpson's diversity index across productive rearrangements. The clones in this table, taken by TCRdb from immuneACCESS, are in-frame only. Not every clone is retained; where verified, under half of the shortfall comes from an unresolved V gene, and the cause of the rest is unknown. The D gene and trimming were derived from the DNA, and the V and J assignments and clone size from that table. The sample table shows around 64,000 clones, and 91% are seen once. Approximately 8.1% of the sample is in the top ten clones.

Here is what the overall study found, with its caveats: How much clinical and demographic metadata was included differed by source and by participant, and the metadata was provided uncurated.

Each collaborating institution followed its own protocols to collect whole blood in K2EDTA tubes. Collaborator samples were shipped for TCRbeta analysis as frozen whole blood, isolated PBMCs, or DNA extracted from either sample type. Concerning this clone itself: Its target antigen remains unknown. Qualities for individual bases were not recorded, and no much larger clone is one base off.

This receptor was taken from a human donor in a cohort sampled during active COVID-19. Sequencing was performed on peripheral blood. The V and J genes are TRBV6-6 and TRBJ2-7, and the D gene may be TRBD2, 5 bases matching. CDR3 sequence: CAGQDGGYEQYF. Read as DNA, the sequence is TGTGCCGGGCAGGACGGAGGCTACGAGCAGTACTTC.